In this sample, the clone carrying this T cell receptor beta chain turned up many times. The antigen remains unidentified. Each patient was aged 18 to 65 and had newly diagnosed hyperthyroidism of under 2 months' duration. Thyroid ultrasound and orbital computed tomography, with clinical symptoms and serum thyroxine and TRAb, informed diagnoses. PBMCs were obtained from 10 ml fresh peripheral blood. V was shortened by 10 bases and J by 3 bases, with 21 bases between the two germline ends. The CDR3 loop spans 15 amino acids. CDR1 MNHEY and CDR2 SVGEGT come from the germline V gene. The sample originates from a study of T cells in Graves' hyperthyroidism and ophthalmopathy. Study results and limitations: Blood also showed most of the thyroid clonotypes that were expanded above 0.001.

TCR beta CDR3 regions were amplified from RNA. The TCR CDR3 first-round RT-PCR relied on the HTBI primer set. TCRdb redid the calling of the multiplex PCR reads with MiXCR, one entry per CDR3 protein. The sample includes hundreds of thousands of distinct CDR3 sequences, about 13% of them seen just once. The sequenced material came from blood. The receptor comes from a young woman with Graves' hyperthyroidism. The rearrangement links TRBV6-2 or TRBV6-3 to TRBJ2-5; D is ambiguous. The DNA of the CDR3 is TGTGCCACCCGGATGGGGTCGAACGGTAAAGAGACCCAGTACTTC. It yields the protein CATRMGSNGKETQYF.